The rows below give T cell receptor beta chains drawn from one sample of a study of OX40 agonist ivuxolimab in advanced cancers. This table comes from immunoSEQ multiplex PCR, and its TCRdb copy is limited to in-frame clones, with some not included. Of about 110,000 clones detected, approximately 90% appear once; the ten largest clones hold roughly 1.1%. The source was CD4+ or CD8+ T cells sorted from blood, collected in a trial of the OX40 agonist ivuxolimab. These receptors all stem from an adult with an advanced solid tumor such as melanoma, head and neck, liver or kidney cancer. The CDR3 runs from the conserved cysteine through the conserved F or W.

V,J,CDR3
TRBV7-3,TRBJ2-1,CASSPSGSSYNEQFF
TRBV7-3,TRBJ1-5,CASSLTGRNQPQHF
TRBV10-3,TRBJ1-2,CAISDRTGKGYTF
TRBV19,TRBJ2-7,CASSTGLVFYEQYF
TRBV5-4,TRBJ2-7,CASSWGLAGGSYEQYF
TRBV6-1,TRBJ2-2,CASNKHNTGELFF
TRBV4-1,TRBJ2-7,CASSLRAATGEQYF
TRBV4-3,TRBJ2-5,CASSHNRAPLSQETQYF
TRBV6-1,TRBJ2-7,CASSESGGGYEQYF
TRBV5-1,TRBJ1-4,CASSANTGDEKLFF
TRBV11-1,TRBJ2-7,CASSSRTGSYEQYF
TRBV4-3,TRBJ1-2,CASSQVRDTNNYGYTF
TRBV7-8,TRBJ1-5,CASSLEGTGVESLANQPQHF
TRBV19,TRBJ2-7,CASSTGQGRSHEQYF
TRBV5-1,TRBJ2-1,CASSLVAGPSYNEQFF
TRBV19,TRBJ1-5,CASSIVGQGKPQHF
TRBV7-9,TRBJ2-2,CASERERTGELFF
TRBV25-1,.,CASSELDSSYEQYF
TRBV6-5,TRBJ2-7,CASSQGQGNEQYF
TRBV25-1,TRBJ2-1,CASSQGQGAYNEQFF
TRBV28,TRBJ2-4,CASSPGELAKNIQYF
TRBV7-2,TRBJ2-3,CASVLQPSTDTQYF
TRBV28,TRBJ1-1,CASSSDRLTAFF
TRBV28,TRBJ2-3,CASAAPSPRGTQYF
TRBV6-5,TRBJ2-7,CASSSPGAYEQYF
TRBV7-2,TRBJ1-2,CASSFKIIVGQGRDGYTF
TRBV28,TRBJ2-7,CASRSTNYEQYF
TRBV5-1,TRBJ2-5,CASSLASGGARVQETQYF
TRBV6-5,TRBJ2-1,CASSGTGGYNEQFF
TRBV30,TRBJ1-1,CAWSPVNRMNTEAFF
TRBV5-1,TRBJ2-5,CASSLGGIAPQETQYF
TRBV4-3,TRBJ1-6,CASSQEVGQGGNNSPLHF
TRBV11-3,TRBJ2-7,CASSPDSSSYEQYF
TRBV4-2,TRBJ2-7,CASSQETSGSYEQYF
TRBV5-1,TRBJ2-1,CASSYLSGIGNEQFF
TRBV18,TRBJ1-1,CASSPSLNTEAFF
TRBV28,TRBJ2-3,CASSLFSWRDRATDTQYF
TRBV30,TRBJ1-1,CACARQGFTGAFF
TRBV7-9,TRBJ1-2,CASSGPRGAGYGYTF
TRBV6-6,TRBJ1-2,CASTGQPSSGGYTF
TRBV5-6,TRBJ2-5,CASSLGTEYQETQYF
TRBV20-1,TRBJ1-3,CSVTTGNTIYF
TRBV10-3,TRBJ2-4,CAISETANTNIQYF
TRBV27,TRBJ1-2,CASSLSRLEGGYGYTF
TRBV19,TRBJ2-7,CASTVTGGPYEQYF
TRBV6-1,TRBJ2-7,CASSRQGLREQYF
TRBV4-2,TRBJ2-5,CASRSGTSGRKLQETQYF
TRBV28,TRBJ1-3,CASSLDTLSGNTIYF
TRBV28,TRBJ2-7,CASCPTGTSGLNYEQYF
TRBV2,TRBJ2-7,CASRQGQLYEQYF
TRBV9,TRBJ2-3,CASSVASSGRSDTQYF
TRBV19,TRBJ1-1,CASWDTEAFF
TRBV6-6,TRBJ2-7,CASTNGATYEQYF
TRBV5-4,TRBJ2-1,CASSFRDRDNEQFF
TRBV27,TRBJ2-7,CASSLDRAPYEQYF
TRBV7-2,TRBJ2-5,CASSLAMYGPGETQYF
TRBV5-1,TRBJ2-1,CASSLALAGSWYNEQFF